A few counts support the clone carrying this TCR beta chain. This CDR3 spans 13 amino acids. The V gene lost 3 bases and the J gene lost 3 bases, with 6 bases spanning the gap. The V gene's germline CDR1 is SGHVS and CDR2 FNYEAQ. These data belong to a study of identical twins. TCRdb redid the calling of the 5' RACE reads with MiXCR, one entry per CDR3 protein. The sample lists hundreds of thousands of distinct CDR3 sequences; over 20% were seen once. These data also formed part of another study, on T cells expressing NK-cell markers.

The receptor comes from a young woman in good health. The sequenced sample was PBMCs. This chain links TRBV7-6 with TRBJ2-1; D not resolved. CDR3 nucleotide sequence: TGTGCCAGCAGCTTCGATAACTACAATGAGCAGTTCTTC. It yields the protein CASSFDNYNEQFF.